Below, 20 T cell receptor beta chains from the same sample are listed, as sequenced in a study of blood T cell repertoires in COVID-19. Profiling relied on immunoSEQ multiplex PCR, and the TCRdb table lists in-frame clones only, not all of them. The sample contains over 450,000 clones, roughly 87% of which appear only once. Sequenced sample: peripheral blood. These receptors were collected from a man between 18 and 29 years old with COVID-19, enrolled during active disease.

The CDR3 nucleotides read TGTGCCAGCAGTTTTCTAGCGGGAGCTCCGGGCGAGCAGTACTTC. Translated: CASSFLAGAPGEQYF. The chain uses TRBV5-4 and TRBJ2-7, with TRBD2 identical over 10 bases. The J segment lost 6 bases and the V segment lost 5 bases, leaving 11 bases of the junction unmatched. CDR3 length: 15 amino acids. Germline CDR1 is SGHNT and CDR2 is YYREEE (reference sequence).

The chain carries TRBV5-6 and TRBJ2-2, with a weak D call TRBD2 (6 bases). Trimming pared 4 bases from V and 1 base from J, leaving 14 bases between. This CDR3 contains 16 residues. Germline-derived CDR1 and CDR2 are SGHDT and YYEEEE. CDR3 sequence: CASSGTGTGNTGELFF. The CDR3 nucleotides read TGTGCCAGCAGCGGGACCGGGACTGGGAACACCGGGGAGCTGTTTTTT.

The V call is TRBV12-3 or TRBV12-4, the J call TRBJ2-7; D is unresolved. Trimming removed 4 bases from V and 2 bases from J, with 6 bases in between. CDR3 size: 12 residues. The CDR3 protein is CASSYRAYEQYF. CDR3 DNA: TGTGCCAGCAGTTATCGGGCCTACGAGCAGTACTTC.

V gene TRBV13 combines with J gene TRBJ1-1; D not resolved. Germline assignment: CDR1 PRHDT and CDR2 FYEKMQ (reference sequence). Trimming took 0 bases from V and 5 from J, leaving 28 bases between them. The CDR3 totals 20 residues. The CDR3 loop is CASSLGGPRKDGELGTEAFF. The CDR3 DNA is TGTGCCAGCAGCTTAGGAGGCCCCAGGAAGGACGGGGAGTTAGGGACTGAAGCTTTCTTT.

This chain uses TRBV30 with TRBJ2-7; TRBD1 matches at 11 bases. Germline loops: CDR1 GTSNPN, CDR2 SVGIG (reference sequence). The trim removed 0 bases at V and 6 bases at J, leaving 7 bases unmatched. This CDR3 is 15 amino acids long. CDR3 coding DNA: TGTGCCTGGAGTGTAATGGGGACAGGGGGAGGCGAGCAGTACTTC. This codes for CAWSVMGTGGGEQYF.

The chain recombines TRBV19 with TRBJ2-3; D uncertain. The length of the CDR3 is 13 residues. V lost 3 bases to trimming and J lost 6 bases, with 10 bases between them. Germline-derived CDR1 and CDR2 are LNHDA and SQIVND (reference sequence). CDR3 protein: CASSIPLRDTQYF. The CDR3 DNA reads as TGTGCCAGTAGTATCCCCCTTCGGGATACGCAGTATTTT.

V gene TRBV6-1 combines with J gene TRBJ1-2; D remains ambiguous. Per the germline V gene, CDR1 is MNHNS and CDR2 is SASEGT. The ends were cut back, 1 base at V and 8 bases at J, with 11 bases in the middle. The CDR3 is 13 amino acids. The CDR3 loop reads CASSEDPWRGYTF. The CDR3 region has the DNA TGTGCCAGCAGTGAAGACCCGTGGAGGGGCTACACCTTC.

This clone has only a few counts. The V and J genes are TRBV5-5 and TRBJ2-2; D remains unclear. The germline V gene has CDR1 SGHKS and CDR2 YYEKEE (reference sequence). CDR3 length equals 14 residues. V was cut by 2 bases and J by 5 bases, with 10 bases left in between. CDR3 nucleotide sequence: TGTGCCAGCAGCTTTTTCCCAGGAACCGGGGAGCTGTTTTTT. Translation: CASSFFPGTGELFF. Full variable domain (outside the CDR3, taken from reference TRBV5-5 and TRBJ2-2): DAGVTQSPTHLIKTRGQQVTLRCSPISGHKSVSWYQQVLGQGPQFIFQYYEKEERGRGNFPDRFSARQFPNYSSELNVNALLLGDSALYLCASSFFPGTGELFFGEGSRLTVL.

This clone has just one count. This rearrangement joins TRBV6-5 to TRBJ2-1; tentatively, D is TRBD1 (5 bases). Germline assignment: CDR1 MNHEY and CDR2 SVGAGI. Trimming cost V 7 bases and J 6 bases, with 7 bases left between them. There are 11 residues in the CDR3. CDR3 region: CASTQGNEQFF. Written as DNA, the CDR3 is TGTGCCAGCACCCAGGGCAATGAGCAGTTCTTC.

V gene TRBV5-6 combines with J gene TRBJ2-1, with a weak D call TRBD2 (5 bases). Germline lookup yields CDR1 SGHDT and CDR2 YYEEEE. Trimming pared 4 bases from V and 7 bases from J, leaving 9 bases between. The CDR3 spans 12 residues. Written as DNA, the CDR3 is TGTGCCAGCAGCGCGGACTTGAATGAGCAGTTCTTC. It yields the protein CASSADLNEQFF. The whole variable domain, remainder taken from reference TRBV5-6 and TRBJ2-1, is DAGVTQSPTHLIKTRGQQVTLRCSPKSGHDTVSWYQQALGQGPQFIFQYYEEEERQRGNFPDRFSGHQFPNYSSELNVNALLLGDSALYLCASSADLNEQFFGPGTRLTVL.

The rearrangement uses TRBV7-9 and TRBJ2-2; TRBD2 aligns across 10 bases. This CDR3 contains 14 residues. Losses at the gene ends were 7 bases for V and 4 bases for J; bases not matched to a gene: 3. Germline V gene data show CDR1 as SEHNR and CDR2 as FQNEAQ (reference sequence). CDR3 DNA sequence: TGTGCCAGCACTGTAGCGGGAGGCACCGGGGAGCTGTTTTTT. Translating it yields CASTVAGGTGELFF.

V and J are TRBV2 and TRBJ1-1; the match to TRBD1 covers 8 bases. CDR1 SNHLY and CDR2 FYNNEI come from the germline V gene. The CDR3 is 15 amino acids. V trimming: 5 bases; J trimming: 7 bases; junction bases outside the gene matches: 12. The CDR3 reads CASSLSGTGDFEAFF. The CDR3 nucleotides read TGTGCCAGCAGTCTCTCCGGGACAGGTGATTTTGAAGCTTTCTTT.

The CDR3: CAWSQRGKIASTEAFF. As DNA, the CDR3 is TGTGCCTGGAGCCAAAGGGGGAAAATCGCCAGCACTGAAGCTTTCTTT. The rearrangement joins TRBV30 to TRBJ1-1; D might be TRBD1 (6 bases). Germline lookup yields CDR1 GTSNPN and CDR2 SVGIG (reference sequence). Trimming cost V 3 bases and J 4 bases, with 21 bases left between them. The CDR3 runs to 16 residues.

The rearrangement uses TRBV7-2 and TRBJ1-1, with D possibly matching TRBD1 (6 bases). V was trimmed by 3 bases and J by 5 bases, leaving 13 bases between them. CDR3 length: 14 residues. In germline, CDR1 is SGHTA, CDR2 FQGNSA. The CDR3 DNA sequence: TGTGCCAGCAGCTTGGACAGTTCGAATACTGAAGCTTTCTTT. This gives the protein CASSLDSSNTEAFF. Complete variable domain (other parts from reference TRBV7-2 and TRBJ1-1): GAGVSQSPSNKVTEKGKDVELRCDPISGHTALYWYRQSLGQGLEFLIYFQGNSAPDKSGLPSDRFSAERTGGSVSTLTIQRTQQEDSAVYLCASSLDSSNTEAFFGQGTRLTVV.

The chain joins TRBV7-2 to TRBJ2-7, with 8 bases fitting TRBD2. The V segment lost 5 bases and the J segment 0 bases; nucleotides outside the gene matches: 6. The CDR3 covers 15 residues. Germline V gene lookup returns CDR1 SGHTA and CDR2 FQGNSA. As DNA, the CDR3 is TGTGCCAGCAGCCTCGGGGGGGCGAGCTCCTACGAGCAGTACTTC. It yields the protein CASSLGGASSYEQYF.

This chain links TRBV2 with TRBJ2-2, with D unresolved. Trimming shortened V by 7 bases and J by 6 bases, and 6 bases separated the two germline ends. The germline gives CDR1 SNHLY, CDR2 FYNNEI. This CDR3 has 11 residues. The CDR3 nucleotides are TGTGCCAGCAAGAGTTCCGGGGAGCTGTTTTTT. Protein product: CASKSSGELFF.

DNA for the CDR3: TGCGCCAGCAGCCACCGACAGTCACAAGAGACCCAGTACTTC. Residues: CASSHRQSQETQYF. The chain combines TRBV5-1 with TRBJ2-5, with D possibly TRBD1 on 5 matching bases. The CDR3 loop spans 14 amino acids. The V gene lost 4 bases and the J gene lost 2 bases, with 12 bases spanning the gap. The germline V gene encodes CDR1 SGHRS and CDR2 YFSETQ.

The chain links TRBV29-1 to TRBJ2-3, with TRBD2 identical over 8 bases. The germline V gene encodes CDR1 SQVTM and CDR2 ANQGSEA. V was clipped by 4 bases and J by 5 bases; unmatched bases: 8. The length of the CDR3 is 14 residues. The chain's CDR3 is CSVGVSRGVDTQYF. For the CDR3, the DNA is TGCAGCGTTGGGGTCTCGCGGGGGGTAGATACGCAGTATTTT.

This clone is a singleton in its sample. The rearrangement links TRBV18 to TRBJ1-1; a weak D match, TRBD1 (6 bases). The germline V gene has CDR1 KGHSH and CDR2 LQKENI. This CDR3 contains 17 residues. V was clipped by 0 bases and J by 1 base, with 15 bases between them. CDR3 sequence: CASSPPNRVFSNTEAFF. For the CDR3, the DNA is TGTGCCAGCTCACCACCGAACAGGGTCTTTTCGAACACTGAAGCTTTCTTT.

The gene calls are TRBV21-1 and TRBJ2-5; the D call TRBD2 from the table was never checked on the DNA. TRBV21-1 is shown as a pseudogene. The CDR3 consists of 15 residues. In nucleotides, the CDR3 is TGTGCCAGCCGGACTAGCGGGGGGAACCAAGAGACCCAGTACTTC. Protein: CASRTSGGNQETQYF.